This TCR beta chain was obtained from a study of blood T cell repertoires in COVID-19. Background on the study: Material from acute and convalescent COVID-19 was sourced from the United States, Italy and Spain.

This CDR3 contains 14 residues. Per germline, CDR1 SNHLY and CDR2 FYNNEI. The J segment lost 4 bases and the V segment lost 6 bases, leaving 6 bases of the junction unmatched. Sequenced by immunoSEQ multiplex PCR; TCRdb stores in-frame clones only, minus some. The table records just under 45,000 clones, 87% of them present only once. The V and J genes are TRBV2 and TRBJ2-7; 10 nucleotides agree with TRBD1. Sequencing was carried out using peripheral blood. This receptor was identified in a man between 35 and 55 years old with COVID-19, enrolled during active disease. CDR3 in DNA: TGTGCCAGCAGGCACCGGGACAGGGGTTACGAGCAGTACTTC. Its protein product is CASRHRDRGYEQYF.